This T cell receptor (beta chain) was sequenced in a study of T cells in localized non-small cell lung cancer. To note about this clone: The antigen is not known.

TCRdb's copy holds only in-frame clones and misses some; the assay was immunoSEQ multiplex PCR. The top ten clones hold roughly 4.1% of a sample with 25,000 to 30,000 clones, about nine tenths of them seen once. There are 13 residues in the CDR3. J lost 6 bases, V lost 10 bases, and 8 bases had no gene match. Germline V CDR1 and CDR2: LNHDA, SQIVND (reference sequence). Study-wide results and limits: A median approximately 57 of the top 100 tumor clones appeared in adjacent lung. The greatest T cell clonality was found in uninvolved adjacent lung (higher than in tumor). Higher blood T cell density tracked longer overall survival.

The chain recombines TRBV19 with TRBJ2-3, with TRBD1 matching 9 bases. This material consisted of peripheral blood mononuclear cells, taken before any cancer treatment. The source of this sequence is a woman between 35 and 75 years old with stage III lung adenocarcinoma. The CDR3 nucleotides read TGTGCCACGCGGGACAGGGCGAGGGATACGCAGTATTTT. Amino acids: CATRDRARDTQYF.